This TCR beta chain was profiled in a study of T cell changes during pregnancy in multiple sclerosis. The protocol was immunoSEQ multiplex PCR, while the TCRdb copy is restricted to in-frame clones and leaves out a portion. The sample carries roughly 61,000 clones, about nine tenths recorded once. V shed 0 bases and J 1 base; nucleotides not matched to a gene: 7. The CDR3 loop spans 17 amino acids. The V gene's germline CDR1 is SGHNT and CDR2 YYREEE (reference sequence). J is TRBJ2-7 and V is TRBV5-4; the match to TRBD1 covers 10 bases. Sequences were derived from peripheral blood, sampled in the first trimester of pregnancy. This TCR derives from a female donor in good health, enrolled as a control in a pregnancy study. CDR3 coding DNA: TGTGCCAGCAGCTTGGGGACAGGGGGACAAGGATCCTACGAGCAGTACTTC. It encodes CASSLGTGGQGSYEQYF.